The 26 T cell receptor beta chains presented below share a single source sample, sequenced in a study of graft-versus-host responses after intestinal transplantation. Method: immunoSEQ multiplex PCR; TCRdb's copy keeps in-frame clones and lacks some. The profile covers more than 85,000 clones, with around 84% appearing a single time and more than 0.8% taken by the ten largest. These TCRs are of unknown antigen specificity. The sequences come from unstimulated CD4+ T cells sorted from spleen or lymph node cells, collected before intestinal transplant. The receptors derive from a human donor who received an intestinal transplant.

This clone occurred once. This sample also contains other DNA sequences that code for the same CDR3. The chain employs TRBV6-5 and TRBJ1-2; maybe TRBD1 (6 bases). The germline gives CDR1 MNHEY, CDR2 SVGAGI. Deletions cut 3 bases from V and 2 bases from J, with 13 bases between. CDR3 length: 15 residues. CDR3 amino acids: CASSYGQGSNYGYTF. CDR3 sequence (DNA): TGTGCCAGCAGTTATGGGCAGGGGTCGAACTATGGCTACACCTTC.

This chain connects TRBV23-1 to TRBJ2-4; D perhaps matches TRBD2 (7 bases). TRBV23-1 carries the ORF label, with uncertain function. The CDR3 sequence is 24 residues long. The germline V and J ends were trimmed by 0 bases and 5 bases, with 38 bases remaining between them. DNA of the CDR3: TGCGCCAGCAGTCAATCTGATCCGGGACATAGAAACCGGGACTACCCGGAGGGCGAAAACATTCAGTACTTC. It encodes CASSQSDPGHRNRDYPEGENIQYF.

The rearrangement links TRBV4-2 to TRBJ1-3; D not resolved. Per the germline V gene, CDR1 is LGHNA and CDR2 is YNFKEQ. CDR3 length equals 15 residues. Trimming took off 0 bases at V and 7 bases at J, with 13 bases between the two ends. DNA of the CDR3: TGTGCCAGCAGCCAAGAATATTACAGCCCCAACACCATATATTTT. This sequence encodes CASSQEYYSPNTIYF.

V usage is TRBV5-1 and J usage is TRBJ2-3; D call uncertain. The CDR3 has 12 amino acids. V was clipped by 5 bases and J by 1 base, with 5 bases between them. Germline V gene data show CDR1 as SGHRS and CDR2 as YFSETQ. Here the CDR3 DNA reads TGCGCCAGCAGTCGGGGCACAGATACGCAGTATTTT. Protein: CASSRGTDTQYF.

This clone was seen only a few times. The V and J genes are TRBV6-5 and TRBJ1-2, with D possibly TRBD1 on 6 matching bases. Trimming pared 8 bases from V and 1 base from J, leaving 14 bases between. The CDR3 has 14 residues. Germline V gene lookup returns CDR1 MNHEY and CDR2 SVGAGI. In DNA, the CDR3 is TGTGCCAGCGCTGGGGGGGCGCTTAACTATGGCTACACCTTC. This encodes CASAGGALNYGYTF.

The J gene is TRBJ1-2, the V gene TRBV5-4, with D unclear. The V end was cut by 4 bases, the J end by 2 bases, with 18 bases between. CDR3 length: 16 amino acids. Germline CDR1 is SGHNT and CDR2 is YYREEE (reference sequence). The CDR3 nucleotides are TGTGCCAGCAGCCCCGAGACAACGACCATAAACTATGGCTACACCTTC. Amino acids: CASSPETTTINYGYTF. Full variable domain (rest looked up from reference TRBV5-4 and TRBJ1-2): ETGVTQSPTHLIKTRGQQVTLRCSSQSGHNTVSWYQQALGQGPQFIFQYYREEENGRGNFPPRFSGLQFPNYSSELNVNALELDDSALYLCASSPETTTINYGYTFGSGTRLTVV.

For the CDR3, the DNA is TGTGCCAGCAGTTTCCAGGGGGCCCCGTCTAATGAAAAACTGTTTTTT. Translated, it gives CASSFQGAPSNEKLFF. This chain connects TRBV28 to TRBJ1-4; 8 bases agree with TRBD1. The CDR3 sequence is 16 residues long. Germline V gene lookup returns CDR1 MDHEN and CDR2 SYDVKM. V dropped 3 bases and J dropped 3; count of bases not matched to a gene: 6.

The V gene is TRBV4-1, the J gene TRBJ2-1; 9 bases match TRBD2. V was pared by 1 base and J by 2 bases, with 9 bases of the junction left unmatched. The germline V gene has CDR1 MGHRA and CDR2 YSYEKL. The CDR3 runs to 18 residues. In nucleotides, the CDR3 is TGCGCCAGCAGCCAAGTTCAAATCGGACTAGCGACCTACAATGAGCAGTTCTTC. As protein: CASSQVQIGLATYNEQFF.

This clone was recorded only once. This chain links TRBV12-5 with TRBJ2-7, with D perhaps TRBD2 (5 bases). CDR1 and CDR2 from the germline V gene are LGHNT and FRNRAP. The CDR3 runs to 12 residues. Trimming removed 7 bases at V and 4 bases at J, with 11 bases between. CDR3 in DNA: TGTGCTAGTGCCCGCGGGTATTACGAGCAGTACTTC. Translating gives CASARGYYEQYF.

The rearrangement links TRBV5-1 to TRBJ2-1, with TRBD1 as a possible D gene (5 bases). The V and J ends lost 0 bases and 8 bases respectively, with 18 bases between them. The CDR3 contains 16 residues. CDR1 is SGHRS and CDR2 is YFSETQ in the germline V gene. For the CDR3, the DNA is TGCGCCAGCAGCTTGGAGGGCAGAAGTGGGGCCGATGAGCAGTTCTTC. This translates into CASSLEGRSGADEQFF.

This clone was counted a single time. The chain couples TRBV7-6 to TRBJ2-3; possible D gene TRBD2, 5 bases. V was clipped by 4 bases and J by 5 bases, with 10 bases between them. The germline CDR1 and CDR2 sequences are SGHVS and FNYEAQ. The CDR3 sequence is 13 residues long. In DNA, the CDR3 is TGTGCCAGCAGCTCCGATGAGGGAGATACGCAGTATTTT. This codes for CASSSDEGDTQYF. Together with reference TRBV7-6 and TRBJ2-3, the CDR3 gives the full variable domain: GAGVSQSPRYKVTKRGQDVALRCDPISGHVSLYWYRQALGQGPEFLTYFNYEAQQDKSGLPNDRFSAERPEGSISTLTIQRTEQRDSAMYRCASSSDEGDTQYFGPGTRLTVL.

This clone came up once. V is TRBV5-1 and J is TRBJ1-5; D uncertain. V lost 4 bases and J lost 0, with 11 bases in between. This CDR3 has 15 residues. Per the germline V gene, CDR1 is SGHRS and CDR2 is YFSETQ. CDR3 bases: TGCGCCAGCAGCCAGACTCCTTATAGCAATCAGCCCCAGCATTTT. Residues: CASSQTPYSNQPQHF.

This chain joins TRBV5-1 and TRBJ2-5; TRBD2 might be the D (5 bases). Trimming pared 7 bases from V and 1 base from J, leaving 17 bases between. The germline V gene has CDR1 SGHRS and CDR2 YFSETQ. The CDR3 runs to 15 residues. The CDR3 nucleotides read TGCGCCAGCCGCGTCACGCCGGGAACCCAAGAGACCCAGTACTTC. It specifies CASRVTPGTQETQYF.

The chain employs TRBV2 and TRBJ1-1; perhaps TRBD1 as D (6 bases). Between the trimmed V and J ends, which lost 4 bases and 3 bases, there was a span of 12 bases. The CDR3 is 14 amino acids. Looked up from germline, CDR1 is SNHLY and CDR2 is FYNNEI. The CDR3 DNA reads as TGTGCCAGCAGTGGGGGGGGGCGGGACACTGAAGCTTTCTTT. Translation: CASSGGGRDTEAFF.

This chain uses TRBV2 with TRBJ1-5, with D perhaps matching TRBD1 (6 bases). The ends were cut back, 7 bases at V and 1 base at J, with 11 bases in the middle. CDR3 length equals 14 residues. Germline CDR1 reads SNHLY; CDR2 reads FYNNEI. The CDR3 region has the DNA TGTGCCAGCAACGCAGGGGCGAGCAATCAGCCCCAGCATTTT. The encoded protein is CASNAGASNQPQHF.

The chain has TRBV18 and TRBJ1-4; 12 bases agree with TRBD1. V trimming: 2 bases; J trimming: 8 bases; junction bases outside the gene matches: 6. This CDR3 has 16 amino acids. Looked up from germline, CDR1 is KGHSH and CDR2 is LQKENI. CDR3: CASSPGTGGGGEKLFF. CDR3 DNA: TGTGCCAGCTCACCAGGGACAGGGGGCGGAGGCGAAAAACTGTTTTTT.

The chain uses TRBV7-8 and TRBJ2-7; 10 bases fit TRBD1. This CDR3 spans 15 amino acids. The junction had 5 bases not matched to a gene; V was cut back by 2 bases and J by 4 bases. Germline V gene data show CDR1 as SGHVS and CDR2 as FQNEAQ. The CDR3 here is CASSLTGTGAYEQYF. DNA of the CDR3: TGTGCCAGCAGCTTAACCGGGACAGGGGCATACGAGCAGTACTTC.

The genes are TRBV5-1 and TRBJ2-7; D may be TRBD2 (6 bases). V lost 2 bases, J lost 6 bases, and 12 bases lay in between. Germline lookup yields CDR1 SGHRS and CDR2 YFSETQ. This CDR3 region has 13 residues. The CDR3 nucleotides read TGCGCCAGCAGCTTAAGGAGGGCGAGCGAGCAGTACTTC. Translated, it gives CASSLRRASEQYF.

This chain uses TRBV19 with TRBJ1-5, with D unclear. CDR3 size: 15 residues. Germline CDR1 reads LNHDA; CDR2 reads SQIVND (reference sequence). V was pared by 3 bases and J by 4 bases, with 13 bases between. Here the CDR3 reads CASSMGMGGNQPQHF. The CDR3 DNA reads TGTGCCAGTAGTATGGGGATGGGAGGGAATCAGCCCCAGCATTTT. The variable domain in full, with the rest retrieved from reference TRBV19 and TRBJ1-5, is DGGITQSPKYLFRKEGQNVTLSCEQNLNHDAMYWYRQDPGQGLRLIYYSQIVNDFQKGDIAEGYSVSREKKESFPLTVTSAQKNPTAFYLCASSMGMGGNQPQHFGDGTRLSIL.

This chain joins TRBV4-1 and TRBJ1-4; D is undetermined. The V end lost 0 bases, the J end lost 8 bases, and 10 bases lay between the germline ends. The CDR3 consists of 14 residues. The germline V gene encodes CDR1 MGHRA and CDR2 YSYEKL. CDR3 sequence: CASSQDDREEKLFF. Written as DNA, the CDR3 is TGCGCCAGCAGCCAAGATGATCGGGAGGAAAAACTGTTTTTT.

This clone was recorded only once. The V gene is TRBV5-4, the J gene TRBJ1-4, with D possibly TRBD1 on 5 matching bases. This CDR3 contains 15 residues. Trimming took 4 bases from V and 2 from J, leaving 12 bases between them. Per germline, CDR1 SGHNT and CDR2 YYREEE (reference sequence). CDR3 sequence (DNA): TGTGCCAGCAGCCCCCAGGGCCCCACTAATGAAAAACTGTTTTTT. Its translation: CASSPQGPTNEKLFF. The full variable domain, rest sourced from reference TRBV5-4 and TRBJ1-4, is ETGVTQSPTHLIKTRGQQVTLRCSSQSGHNTVSWYQQALGQGPQFIFQYYREEENGRGNFPPRFSGLQFPNYSSELNVNALELDDSALYLCASSPQGPTNEKLFFGSGTQLSVL.

CDR3 region: CAISRLAGVGGELFF. Written as DNA, the CDR3 is TGTGCCATCAGTAGACTAGCGGGAGTAGGTGGGGAGCTGTTTTTT. The rearrangement joins TRBV10-3 to TRBJ2-2, with 12 bases lining up with TRBD2. Trimming removed 5 bases from V and 8 bases from J; junction bases left unmatched: 6. This CDR3 spans 15 amino acids. Germline V gene sequence: CDR1 ENHRY, CDR2 SYGVKD.

The chain has TRBV5-4 and TRBJ1-4, with a tentative D call TRBD1 (5 bases). In germline, CDR1 is SGHNT, CDR2 YYREEE (reference sequence). V was shortened by 6 bases and J by 5 bases, with 17 bases between the two germline ends. The CDR3 is 15 residues long. As DNA, the CDR3 is TGTGCCAGCAACTGGGGGGGGTTCCCAAATGAAAAACTGTTTTTT. Protein product: CASNWGGFPNEKLFF.

The rearrangement joins TRBV6-1 to TRBJ2-2, with TRBD1 as a possible D gene (6 bases). Looked up from germline, CDR1 is MNHNS and CDR2 is SASEGT. V gave up 7 bases and J gave up 2 bases, with 11 bases separating them. CDR3 length equals 14 residues. Written as DNA, the CDR3 is TGTGCCAGCATTGGCAGGGGTAACACCGGGGAGCTGTTTTTT. This gives the protein CASIGRGNTGELFF.

This clone was picked up a small number of times. The chain has TRBV4-1 and TRBJ1-4; D remains unclear. In germline, CDR1 is MGHRA, CDR2 YSYEKL. Trimming shortened V by 1 base and J by 8 bases, and 8 bases separated the two germline ends. This CDR3 is 13 amino acids long. The DNA of the CDR3 is TGCGCCAGCAGCCAAGTCGTCGGGGAAAAACTGTTTTTT. This encodes CASSQVVGEKLFF.

V gene TRBV25-1 combines with J gene TRBJ2-5; TRBD1 agrees at 10 bases. The CDR3 covers 15 residues. The V and J ends lost 3 bases and 5 bases, in that order; junction bases with no gene match: 6. Germline lookup yields CDR1 MGHDK and CDR2 SYGVNS. The CDR3 DNA reads TGTGCCAGCAGTGAGCGACAGGGGGCAAAGGAGACCCAGTACTTC. Amino acid sequence: CASSERQGAKETQYF.